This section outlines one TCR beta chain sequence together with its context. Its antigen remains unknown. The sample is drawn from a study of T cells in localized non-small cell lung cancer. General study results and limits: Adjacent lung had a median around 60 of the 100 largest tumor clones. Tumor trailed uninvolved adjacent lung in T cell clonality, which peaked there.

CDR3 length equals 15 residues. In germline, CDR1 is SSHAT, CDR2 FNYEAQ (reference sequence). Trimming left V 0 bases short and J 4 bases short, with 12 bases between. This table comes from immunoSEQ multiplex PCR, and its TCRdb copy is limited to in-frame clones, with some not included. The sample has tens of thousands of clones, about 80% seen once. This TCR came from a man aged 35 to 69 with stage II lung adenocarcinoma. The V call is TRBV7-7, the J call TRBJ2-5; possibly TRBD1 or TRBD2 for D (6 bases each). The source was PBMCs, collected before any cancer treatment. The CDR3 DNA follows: TGTGCCAGCAGCTTAGCGCTGGGGGGCGTAGAGACCCAGTACTTC. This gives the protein CASSLALGGVETQYF.